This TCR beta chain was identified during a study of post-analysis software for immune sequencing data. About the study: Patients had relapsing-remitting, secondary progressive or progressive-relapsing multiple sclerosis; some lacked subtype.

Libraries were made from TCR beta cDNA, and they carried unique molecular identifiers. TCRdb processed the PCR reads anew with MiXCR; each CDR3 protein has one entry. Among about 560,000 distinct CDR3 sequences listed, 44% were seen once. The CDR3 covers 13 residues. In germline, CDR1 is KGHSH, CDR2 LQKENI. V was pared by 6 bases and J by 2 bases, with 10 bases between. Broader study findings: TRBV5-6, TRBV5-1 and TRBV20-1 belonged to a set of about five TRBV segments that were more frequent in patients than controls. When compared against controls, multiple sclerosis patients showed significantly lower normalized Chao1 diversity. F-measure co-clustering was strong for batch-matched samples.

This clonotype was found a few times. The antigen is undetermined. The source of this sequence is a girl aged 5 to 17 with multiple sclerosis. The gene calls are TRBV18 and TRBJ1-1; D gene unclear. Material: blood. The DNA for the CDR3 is TGTGCCAGCTCCCTCGACGTAAACACTGAAGCTTTCTTT. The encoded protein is CASSLDVNTEAFF.